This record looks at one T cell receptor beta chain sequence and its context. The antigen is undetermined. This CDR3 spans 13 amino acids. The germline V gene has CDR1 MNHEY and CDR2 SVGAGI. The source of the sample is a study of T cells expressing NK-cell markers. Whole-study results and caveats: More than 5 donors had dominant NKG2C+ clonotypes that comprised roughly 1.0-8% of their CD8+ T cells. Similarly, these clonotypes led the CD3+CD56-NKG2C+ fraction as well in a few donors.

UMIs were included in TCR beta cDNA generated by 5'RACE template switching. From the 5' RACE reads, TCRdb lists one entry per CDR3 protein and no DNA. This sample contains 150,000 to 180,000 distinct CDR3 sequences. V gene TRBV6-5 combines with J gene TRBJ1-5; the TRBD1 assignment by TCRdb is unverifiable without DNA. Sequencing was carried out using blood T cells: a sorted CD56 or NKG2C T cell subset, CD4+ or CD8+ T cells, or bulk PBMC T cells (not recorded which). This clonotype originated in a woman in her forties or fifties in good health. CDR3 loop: CASSPGGTQPQHF.